This is a list of T cell receptor beta chains from one sample in a study of cytomegalovirus exposure and HLA in healthy donors. The table came from immunoSEQ multiplex PCR; TCRdb's copy has only in-frame clones and leaves some out. Counted here are around 220,000 clones, less than 80% occurring once; the ten biggest clones make up about 0.22%. Sample: PBMCs. The origin of the receptors is a girl aged 2-15 years in good health and CMV-seronegative. The CDR3 runs from the conserved cysteine through the conserved F or W. Fields, in order: V gene, CDR3 length, J gene, CDR3 protein.

TRBV19	14	TRBJ1-6	CASSYGTGNSPLHF
TRBV12-5	17	TRBJ1-2	CASGLVGQGAVYYGYTF
TRBV5-1	14	TRBJ2-5	CASSLELARETQYF
TRBV7-6	14	TRBJ2-3	CASSLGTSTDTQYF
TRBV27	17	TRBJ1-1	CASSSILSLGGNTEAFF
TRBV6-1	16	TRBJ1-5	CASSEALAGRNQPQHF
TRBV5-1	20	TRBJ2-3	CASSRTGTSGGAGRTDTQYF
TRBV4-1	16	TRBJ1-4	CASSQWTPTANEKLFF
TRBV6-5	15	TRBJ1-5	CASSWAGVSNQPQHF
TRBV6-5	11	TRBJ2-1	CASSSGGEQFF
TRBV5-1	14	TRBJ2-5	CASSPPDNQETQYF
TRBV7-3	16	TRBJ2-3	CASSGGSGAYGDTQYF
TRBV5-1	15	TRBJ2-5	CASSPRGSAAETQYF
TRBV7-8	16	TRBJ2-5	CASSLTRSSGRETQYF
TRBV4-2	17	TRBJ2-2	CASSQVRGRDNTGELFF
TRBV5-1	17	TRBJ1-3	CASSLEFRGSSGNTIYF
TRBV4-2	16	TRBJ2-1	CASSQEPPNYYNEQFF
TRBV9	17	TRBJ2-1	CASSVGSGGPPYNEQFF
TRBV15	15	TRBJ1-5	CATSGGLPFNQPQHF
TRBV19	15	TRBJ1-1	CASSIGGRVNTEAFF
TRBV10-3	16	TRBJ2-1	CAISGGKTSGSQEQFF
TRBV27	17	TRBJ1-2	CASSLTPGTGPLYGYTF
TRBV9	16	TRBJ2-3	CASGPMGQGHTDTQYF
TRBV23-1	18	TRBJ1-5	CASSQTGARKTCNQPQHF
TRBV19	17	TRBJ1-2	CASIPRPGTGDLYGYTF
TRBV27	14	TRBJ2-3	CASSHGLNTDTQYF
TRBV12-5	14	TRBJ2-1	CASGSPAGAVEQFF
TRBV5-4	15	TRBJ2-3	CASSLDQGGTDTQYF
TRBV7-3	16	TRBJ2-2	CASSLVPNRPPGELFF
TRBV7-9	15	TRBJ2-5	CASSLRAGPIETQYF
TRBV13	13	TRBJ1-2	CASSTTLTDGYTF
TRBV9	13	TRBJ1-2	CASSATGNYGYTF
TRBV30	12	TRBJ2-3	CAWNSGTDTQYF
TRBV27	15	TRBJ1-5	CASSSTLQGGQPQHF
TRBV29-1	13	TRBJ1-1	CSVLSRGGTEAFF
TRBV19	15	TRBJ2-5	CASRPLGTAQETQYF
TRBV7-9	17	TRBJ2-6	CASSLAWGDSGANVLTF
TRBV2	15	TRBJ1-3	CASSDGRVGGNTIYF
TRBV7-8	13	TRBJ2-7	CASSFYRSYEQYF
TRBV6-5	15	TRBJ1-5	CASSPGGVGNQPQHF
TRBV2	15	TRBJ2-1	CASRVDGDWDNEQFF
TRBV2	13	TRBJ2-5	CAGRDRGSETQYF
TRBV27	16	TRBJ2-1	CASSPRQAGGAFGQFF
TRBV5-1	15	TRBJ1-1	CASSLGLVGNTEAFF
TRBV7-9	16	TRBJ1-2	CASSLVLKPQGYGYTF
TRBV2	13	TRBJ2-1	CAIKTGWDNEQFF
TRBV13	16	TRBJ2-5	CASSSSPQAMQETQYF
TRBV30	14	TRBJ1-3	CACRLKGQRNTIYF
TRBV6-5	13	TRBJ1-2	CATAGTGGYGYTF
TRBV27	14	TRBJ2-2	CASSFGSYTGELFF
TRBV2	12	TRBJ1-1	CASSTAGTEAFF
TRBV2	15	TRBJ2-4	CASSEDYLAKNIQYF
TRBV5-1	13	TRBJ1-1	CASSLGSERMAFF
TRBV6-1	15	TRBJ1-2	CASSEAPSGGYGYTF
TRBV4-1	13	TRBJ2-1	CASSQDPGNEQFF
TRBV10-3	17	TRBJ1-1	CAIGGGREGNMGTEAFF
TRBV28	16	TRBJ1-4	CASSAPHGTAREKLFF
TRBV5-4	16	TRBJ2-5	CASSLADNHREETQYF
TRBV9	15	TRBJ1-1	CASSVVEGWGTEAFF
TRBV6-1	12	TRBJ2-5	CASSEADRYQYF